The 15 T cell receptor beta chains reported below all come from one sample, sequenced in a study of shared clonotypes between healthy human individuals. Using immunoSEQ multiplex PCR, the repertoire was profiled, and TCRdb retains in-frame clones only, with some absent. Among about 1.1 million clones listed, about 72% were seen once. The sequenced sample consisted of memory CD4+ T cells from PBMCs. As to subset: CD45RA-negative fraction. The receptors derive from a man in his late teens or twenties in good health. Some clones in this sample may be carry-over from other donors' samples.

In its sample, this clone was seen a few times. V gene TRBV4-2 combines with J gene TRBJ2-1; D remains unclear. CDR3 size: 13 residues. CDR1 and CDR2 from the germline V gene are LGHNA and YNFKEQ. V was clipped by 1 base and J by 9 bases, with 10 bases between them. The CDR3 coding sequence is TGTGCCAGCAGCCAAGTTGGATTTGGTGAGCAGTTCTTC. The encoded protein is CASSQVGFGEQFF.

The chain links TRBV6-6 to TRBJ2-1; the match to TRBD1 covers 8 bases. Germline V gene sequence: CDR1 MNHNY, CDR2 SVGAGI (reference sequence). This CDR3 region has 11 residues. Trimming at V came to 2 bases and at J to 12 bases, leaving 0 bases not matched to a gene. The CDR3 reads CASSYDRGQFF. The CDR3, as DNA: TGTGCCAGCAGTTACGACAGGGGGCAGTTCTTC.

The CDR3 nucleotides read TGCGCCAGCAGCTTGGCGGCCACAGGGGACAGTGGCTACACCTTC. Translating it yields CASSLAATGDSGYTF. The rearrangement links TRBV5-1 to TRBJ1-2; 7 nucleotides align to TRBD1. The CDR3 has 15 amino acids. Losses at the gene ends were 0 bases for V and 7 bases for J; bases not matched to a gene: 9. Germline V CDR1 and CDR2: SGHRS, YFSETQ.

The rearrangement joins TRBV2 to TRBJ2-7; D is undetermined. The V end lost 5 bases, the J end lost 6 bases, and 14 bases lay between the germline ends. Germline V gives CDR1 SNHLY, CDR2 FYNNEI. This CDR3 contains 13 residues. The CDR3 spells CASSQVNSIEQYF. In DNA, the CDR3 is TGTGCCAGCAGTCAGGTCAATAGCATCGAGCAGTACTTC.

The chain combines TRBV10-3 with TRBJ2-5, with a tentative D call TRBD2 (5 bases). The germline CDR1 and CDR2 sequences are ENHRY and SYGVKD. Trimming left V 7 bases short and J 3 bases short, with 12 bases between. The CDR3 extends over 13 amino acids. The CDR3 DNA sequence: TGTGCCATCACCCAAGACGGGGAAGAGACCCAGTACTTC. Translation gives CAITQDGEETQYF.

V gene TRBV7-8 combines with J gene TRBJ1-4; D is ambiguous. CDR1 is SGHVS, CDR2 FQNEAQ, per germline. V was pared by 5 bases and J by 7 bases, with 8 bases between. This CDR3 is built from 12 residues. The CDR3 region is CASSPPGEKLFF. CDR3 nucleotide sequence: TGTGCCAGCAGCCCACCGGGTGAAAAACTGTTTTTT.

V usage is TRBV7-2 and J usage is TRBJ2-7; 7 bases align to TRBD1. The length of the CDR3 is 16 residues. V was clipped by 0 bases and J by 2 bases; unmatched bases: 7. The germline gives CDR1 SGHTA, CDR2 FQGNSA. In nucleotides, the CDR3 is TGTGCCAGCAGCTTAGCTAGTGGACAGGTCACCTACGAGCAGTACTTC. Translating gives CASSLASGQVTYEQYF.

The chain links TRBV11-2 to TRBJ1-3, with D unresolved. The CDR3 has 12 residues. Germline loops: CDR1 SGHAT, CDR2 FQNNGV. Between the trimmed V and J ends, which lost 1 base and 5 bases, there was a span of 3 bases. CDR3 coding DNA: TGTGCCAGCAGCTTAGCCAGAAACACCATATATTTT. Translated, it gives CASSLARNTIYF.

This clone was counted a few times. Other DNA sequences in this sample translate to the same CDR3. The genes are TRBV5-1 and TRBJ2-2, with TRBD2 matching 10 bases. The J segment lost 1 base and the V segment lost 0 bases, leaving 0 bases of the junction unmatched. This CDR3 contains 16 residues. Germline V gene sequence: CDR1 SGHRS, CDR2 YFSETQ. Written as DNA, the CDR3 is TGCGCCAGCAGCTTGGGACTAGCGGGGAACACCGGGGAGCTGTTTTTT. It codes for CASSLGLAGNTGELFF. Filled out from reference TRBV5-1 and TRBJ2-2, the complete variable domain reads KAGVTQTPRYLIKTRGQQVTLSCSPISGHRSVSWYQQTPGQGLQFLFEYFSETQRNKGNFPGRFSGRQFSNSRSEMNVSTLELGDSALYLCASSLGLAGNTGELFFGEGSRLTVL.

The chain is built from TRBV7-3 and TRBJ2-7, with 8 bases matching TRBD2. The V gene's germline CDR1 is SGHTA and CDR2 FQGTGA. Unmatched junction bases numbered 9, after V lost 2 bases and J lost 6 bases. The CDR3 spans 15 residues. CDR3 sequence: CASSLRLATIGEQYF. The DNA of the CDR3 is TGTGCCAGCAGCTTACGACTAGCGACTATTGGCGAGCAGTACTTC.

Note on this clone: A read error may be the cause here, since a much bigger clone is one base away. The rearrangement joins TRBV6-9 to TRBJ1-1; no reliable D call. The CDR3 runs 12 residues. Between the trimmed V and J ends, which lost 5 bases and 4 bases, there was a span of 8 bases. CDR1 and CDR2 from the germline V gene are MNHGY and SVAAGI. CDR3 nucleotides: TGTGCCAGCAGTGTAAAAGGCACTGAAGCTTTCTTT. This gives the protein CASSVKGTEAFF.

Comments on this clone: The same CDR3 is also encoded by other DNA sequences in this sample. The V call is TRBV2, the J call TRBJ2-1, with 8 bases lining up with TRBD1. Germline values: CDR1 SNHLY, CDR2 FYNNEI. The CDR3 is made up of 12 amino acids. Trimming at V came to 8 bases and at J to 6 bases, leaving 3 bases not matched to a gene. The CDR3 nucleotides read TGTGCCAGCCTAGACAGGGGCAATGAGCAGTTCTTC. It yields the protein CASLDRGNEQFF.

CDR3 protein: CASSLEVGRHSPLHF. The CDR3 region has the DNA TGCGCCAGCAGCTTGGAGGTGGGCCGGCATTCACCCCTCCACTTT. This chain joins TRBV5-1 and TRBJ1-6; D gene unclear. Germline V gene data show CDR1 as SGHRS and CDR2 as YFSETQ. The ends were cut back, 0 bases at V and 8 bases at J, with 12 bases in the middle. The CDR3 consists of 15 residues.

The genes are TRBV4-1 and TRBJ2-1; possibly TRBD1 or TRBD2 for D (6 bases each). The CDR3 is made up of 18 amino acids. CDR1 is MGHRA and CDR2 is YSYEKL in the germline V gene. With 2 bases removed from V and 0 bases from J, the gap between germline ends came to 17 bases. The CDR3 nucleotides read TGCGCCAGCAGCCAACCCTGGGGGGCCCGGAGCTCCTACAATGAGCAGTTCTTC. Translated: CASSQPWGARSSYNEQFF.

The chain is built from TRBV4-1 and TRBJ2-3; D unclear. V lost 1 base, J lost 1 base, and 9 bases lay in between. Germline V lookup: CDR1 MGHRA, CDR2 YSYEKL. This CDR3 comprises 15 residues. The CDR3 bases are TGCGCCAGCAGCCAAGCGGGTCCGGGCACAGATACGCAGTATTTT. It encodes CASSQAGPGTDTQYF.